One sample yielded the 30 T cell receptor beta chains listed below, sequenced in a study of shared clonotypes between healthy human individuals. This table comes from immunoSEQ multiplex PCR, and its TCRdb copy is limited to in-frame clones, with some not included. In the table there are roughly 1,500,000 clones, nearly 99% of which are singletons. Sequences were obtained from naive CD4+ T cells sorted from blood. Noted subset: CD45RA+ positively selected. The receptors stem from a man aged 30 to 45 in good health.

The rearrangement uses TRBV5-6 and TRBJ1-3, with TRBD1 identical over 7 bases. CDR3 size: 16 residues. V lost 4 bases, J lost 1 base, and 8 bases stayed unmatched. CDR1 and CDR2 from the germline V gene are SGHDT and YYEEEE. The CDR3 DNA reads TGTGCCAGCAGCCTGGACAGGCTCCCTTCTGGAAACACCATATATTTT. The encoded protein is CASSLDRLPSGNTIYF.

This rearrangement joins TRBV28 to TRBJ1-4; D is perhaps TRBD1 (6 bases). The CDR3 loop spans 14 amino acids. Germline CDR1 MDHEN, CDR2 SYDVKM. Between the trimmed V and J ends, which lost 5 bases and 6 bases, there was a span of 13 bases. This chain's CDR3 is CASSPPGVDEKLFF. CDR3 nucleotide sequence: TGTGCCAGCAGTCCTCCAGGGGTGGATGAAAAACTGTTTTTT. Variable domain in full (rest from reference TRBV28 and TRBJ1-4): DVKVTQSSRYLVKRTGEKVFLECVQDMDHENMFWYRQDPGLGLRLIYFSYDVKMKEKGDIPEGYSVSREKKERFSLILESASTNQTSMYLCASSPPGVDEKLFFGSGTQLSVL.

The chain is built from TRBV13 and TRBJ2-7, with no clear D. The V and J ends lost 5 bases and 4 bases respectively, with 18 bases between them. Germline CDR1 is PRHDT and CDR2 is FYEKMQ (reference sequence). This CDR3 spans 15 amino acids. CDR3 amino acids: CASSLVSTAVYEQYF. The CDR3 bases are TGTGCCAGCAGCCTAGTTAGTACGGCAGTTTACGAGCAGTACTTC.

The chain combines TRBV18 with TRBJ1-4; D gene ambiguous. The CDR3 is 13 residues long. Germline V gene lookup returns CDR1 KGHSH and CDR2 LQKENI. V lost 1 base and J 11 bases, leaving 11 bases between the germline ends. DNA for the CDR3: TGTGCCAGCTCACCACATCTTAAGGAGAAACTGTTTTTT. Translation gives CASSPHLKEKLFF.

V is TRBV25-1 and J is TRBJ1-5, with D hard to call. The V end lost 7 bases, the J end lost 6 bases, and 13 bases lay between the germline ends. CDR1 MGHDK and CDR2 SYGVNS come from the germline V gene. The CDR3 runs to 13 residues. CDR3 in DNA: TGTGCCAGCAACGAGTTCTCGGGTCAGCCCCAGCATTTT. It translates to CASNEFSGQPQHF. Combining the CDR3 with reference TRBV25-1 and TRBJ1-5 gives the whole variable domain EADIYQTPRYLVIGTGKKITLECSQTMGHDKMYWYQQDPGMELHLIHYSYGVNSTEKGDLSSESTVSRIRTEHFPLTLESARPSHTSQYLCASNEFSGQPQHFGDGTRLSIL.

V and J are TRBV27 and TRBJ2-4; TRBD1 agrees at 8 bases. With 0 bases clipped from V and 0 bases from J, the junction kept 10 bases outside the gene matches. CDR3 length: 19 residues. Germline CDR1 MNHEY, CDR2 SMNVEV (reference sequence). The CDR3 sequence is CASSLSWTRQGLAKNIQYF. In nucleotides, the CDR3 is TGTGCCAGCAGTTTATCTTGGACCCGACAGGGGTTAGCCAAAAACATTCAGTACTTC.

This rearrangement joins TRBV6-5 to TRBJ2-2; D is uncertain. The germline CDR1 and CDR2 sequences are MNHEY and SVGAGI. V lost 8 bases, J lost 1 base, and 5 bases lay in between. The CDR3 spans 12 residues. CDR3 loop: CASLMNTGELFF. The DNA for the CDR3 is TGTGCCAGCCTTATGAACACCGGGGAGCTGTTTTTT.

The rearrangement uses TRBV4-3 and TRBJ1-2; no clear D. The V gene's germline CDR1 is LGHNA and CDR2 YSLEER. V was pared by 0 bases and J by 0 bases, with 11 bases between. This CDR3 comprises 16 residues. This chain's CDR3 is CASSQERRLANYGYTF. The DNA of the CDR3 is TGCGCCAGCAGCCAAGAACGAAGGTTGGCTAACTATGGCTACACCTTC.

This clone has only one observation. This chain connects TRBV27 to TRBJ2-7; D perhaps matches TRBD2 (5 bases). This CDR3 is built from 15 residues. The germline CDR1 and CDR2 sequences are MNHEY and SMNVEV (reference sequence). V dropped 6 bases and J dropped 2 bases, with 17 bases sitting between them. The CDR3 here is CASRRKLDGAYEQYF. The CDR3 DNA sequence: TGTGCCAGCAGGCGAAAACTAGACGGCGCCTACGAGCAGTACTTC.

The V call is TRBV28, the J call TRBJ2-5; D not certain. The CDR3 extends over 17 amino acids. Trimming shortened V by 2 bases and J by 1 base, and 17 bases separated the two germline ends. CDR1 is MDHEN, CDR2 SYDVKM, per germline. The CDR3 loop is CASSLPLPKLTQETQYF. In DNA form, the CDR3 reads TGTGCCAGCAGTTTACCCTTACCTAAACTCACCCAAGAGACCCAGTACTTC.

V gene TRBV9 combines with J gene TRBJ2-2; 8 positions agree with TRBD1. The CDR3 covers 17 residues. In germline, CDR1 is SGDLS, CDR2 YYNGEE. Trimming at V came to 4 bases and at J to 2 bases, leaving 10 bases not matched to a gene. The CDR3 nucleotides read TGTGCCAGCAGCTCGGACAGGGCAGTTCCCAACACCGGGGAGCTGTTTTTT. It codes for CASSSDRAVPNTGELFF.

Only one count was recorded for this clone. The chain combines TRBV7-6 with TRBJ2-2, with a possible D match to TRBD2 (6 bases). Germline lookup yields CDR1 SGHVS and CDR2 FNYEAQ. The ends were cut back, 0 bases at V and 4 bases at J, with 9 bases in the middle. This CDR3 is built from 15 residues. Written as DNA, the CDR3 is TGTGCCAGCAGCTTAGCTCCCGGGGGCACCGGGGAGCTGTTTTTT. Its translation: CASSLAPGGTGELFF.

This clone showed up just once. The CDR3 region is CASTAGRSSYEQYF. CDR3 DNA sequence: TGTGCCAGCACAGCGGGGCGCTCCTCCTACGAGCAGTACTTC. The chain has TRBV2 and TRBJ2-7, with 7 bases that match TRBD2. V shed 7 bases, J shed 0 bases, and the junction held 6 bases outside the gene matches. Germline assignment: CDR1 SNHLY and CDR2 FYNNEI. The CDR3 runs 14 residues.

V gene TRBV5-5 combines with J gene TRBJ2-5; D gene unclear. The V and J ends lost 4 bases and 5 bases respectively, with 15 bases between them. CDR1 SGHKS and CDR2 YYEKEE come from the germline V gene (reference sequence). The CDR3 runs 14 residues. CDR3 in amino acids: CASSHEFSLETQYF. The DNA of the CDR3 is TGTGCCAGCAGCCACGAATTTAGTTTGGAGACCCAGTACTTC.

CDR3: CASSFSGRTEAFF. In nucleotides, the CDR3 is TGTGCCAGCAGTTTCTCAGGGCGGACTGAAGCTTTCTTT. The gene calls are TRBV27 and TRBJ1-1; tentative D call: TRBD1 (5 bases). The germline V gene encodes CDR1 MNHEY and CDR2 SMNVEV (reference sequence). The length of the CDR3 is 13 residues. V lost 3 bases and J 5 bases, leaving 10 bases between the germline ends.

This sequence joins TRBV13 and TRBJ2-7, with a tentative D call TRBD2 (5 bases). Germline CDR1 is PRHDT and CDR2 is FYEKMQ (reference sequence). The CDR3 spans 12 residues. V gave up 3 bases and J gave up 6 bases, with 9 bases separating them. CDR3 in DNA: TGTGCCAGCAGCTTCCTAGAGGGCGAGCAGTACTTC. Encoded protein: CASSFLEGEQYF.

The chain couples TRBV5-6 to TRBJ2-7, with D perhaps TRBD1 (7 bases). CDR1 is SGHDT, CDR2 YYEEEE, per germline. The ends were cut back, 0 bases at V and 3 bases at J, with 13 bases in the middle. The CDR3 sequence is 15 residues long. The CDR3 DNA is TGTGCCAGCAGCTTGGCCGCAGGGGGGTTCTACGAGCAGTACTTC. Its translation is CASSLAAGGFYEQYF.

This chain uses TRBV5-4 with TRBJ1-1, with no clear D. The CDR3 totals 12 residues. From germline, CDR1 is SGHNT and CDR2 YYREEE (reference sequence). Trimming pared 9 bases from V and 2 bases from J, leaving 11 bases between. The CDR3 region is CATGRGNTEAFF. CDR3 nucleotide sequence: TGTGCCACCGGACGGGGAAACACTGAAGCTTTCTTT.

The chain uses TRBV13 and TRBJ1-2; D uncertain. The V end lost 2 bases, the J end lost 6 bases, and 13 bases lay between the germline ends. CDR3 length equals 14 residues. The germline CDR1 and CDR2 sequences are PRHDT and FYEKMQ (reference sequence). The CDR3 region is CASSLYLTVHGYTF. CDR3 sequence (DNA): TGTGCCAGCAGCTTATATTTAACAGTTCATGGCTACACCTTC.

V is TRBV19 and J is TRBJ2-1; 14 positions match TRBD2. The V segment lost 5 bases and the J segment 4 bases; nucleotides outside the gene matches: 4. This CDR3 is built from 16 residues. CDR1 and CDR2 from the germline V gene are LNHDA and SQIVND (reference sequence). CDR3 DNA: TGTGCCAGTAGTCCCGGACTAGCGGGAGGTTACAATGAGCAGTTCTTC. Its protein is CASSPGLAGGYNEQFF.

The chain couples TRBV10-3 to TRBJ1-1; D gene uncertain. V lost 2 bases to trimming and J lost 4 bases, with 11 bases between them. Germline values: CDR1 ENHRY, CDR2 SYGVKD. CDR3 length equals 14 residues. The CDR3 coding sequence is TGTGCCATCAGTGAGAAGGGCTTCGTCACTGAAGCTTTCTTT. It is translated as CAISEKGFVTEAFF.

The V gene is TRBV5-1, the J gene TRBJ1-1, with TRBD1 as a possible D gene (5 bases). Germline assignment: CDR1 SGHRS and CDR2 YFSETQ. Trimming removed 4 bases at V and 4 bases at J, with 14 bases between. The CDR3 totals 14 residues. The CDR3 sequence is CASSPRGGGTEAFF. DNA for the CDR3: TGCGCCAGCAGCCCGAGGGGAGGCGGCACTGAAGCTTTCTTT.

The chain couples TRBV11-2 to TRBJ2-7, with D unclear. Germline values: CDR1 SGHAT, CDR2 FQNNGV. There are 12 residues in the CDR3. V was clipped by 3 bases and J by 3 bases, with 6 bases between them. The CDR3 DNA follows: TGTGCCAGCAGCTTCACAGTCTACGAGCAGTACTTC. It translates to CASSFTVYEQYF.

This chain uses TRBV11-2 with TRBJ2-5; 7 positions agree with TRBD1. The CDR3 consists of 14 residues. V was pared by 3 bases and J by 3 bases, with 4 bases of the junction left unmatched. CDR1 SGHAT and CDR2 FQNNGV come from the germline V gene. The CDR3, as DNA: TGTGCCAGCAGCTTCCGGGACAGAAAAGAGACCCAGTACTTC. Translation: CASSFRDRKETQYF.

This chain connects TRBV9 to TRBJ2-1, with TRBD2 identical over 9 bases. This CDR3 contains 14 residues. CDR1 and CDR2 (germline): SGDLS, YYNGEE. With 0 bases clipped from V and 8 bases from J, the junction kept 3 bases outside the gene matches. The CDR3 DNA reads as TGTGCCAGCAGCGTAGTTAGCGGGAGTCATGAGCAGTTCTTC. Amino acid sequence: CASSVVSGSHEQFF.

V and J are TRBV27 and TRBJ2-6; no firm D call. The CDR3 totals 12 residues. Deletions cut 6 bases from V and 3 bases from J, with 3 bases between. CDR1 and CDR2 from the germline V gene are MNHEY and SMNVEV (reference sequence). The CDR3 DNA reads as TGTGCCAGCAGGTTTGGGGCCAACGTCCTGACTTTC. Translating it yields CASRFGANVLTF.

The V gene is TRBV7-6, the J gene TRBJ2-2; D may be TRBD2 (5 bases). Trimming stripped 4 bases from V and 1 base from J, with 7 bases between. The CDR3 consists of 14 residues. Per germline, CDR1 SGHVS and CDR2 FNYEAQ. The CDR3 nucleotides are TGTGCCAGCAGCTACGGGAAGAACACCGGGGAGCTGTTTTTT. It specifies CASSYGKNTGELFF.

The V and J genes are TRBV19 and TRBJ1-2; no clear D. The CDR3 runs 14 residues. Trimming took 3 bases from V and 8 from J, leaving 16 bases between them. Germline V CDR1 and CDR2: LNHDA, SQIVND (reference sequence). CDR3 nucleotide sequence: TGTGCCAGTAGTATTGGGTCCAGGTCCCTGGGCTACACCTTC. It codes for CASSIGSRSLGYTF.

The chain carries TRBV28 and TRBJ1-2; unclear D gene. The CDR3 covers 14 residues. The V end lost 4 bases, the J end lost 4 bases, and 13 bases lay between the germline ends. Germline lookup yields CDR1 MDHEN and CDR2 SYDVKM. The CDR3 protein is CASSSNWDLYGYTF. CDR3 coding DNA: TGTGCCAGCAGTTCCAATTGGGATCTCTATGGCTACACCTTC.

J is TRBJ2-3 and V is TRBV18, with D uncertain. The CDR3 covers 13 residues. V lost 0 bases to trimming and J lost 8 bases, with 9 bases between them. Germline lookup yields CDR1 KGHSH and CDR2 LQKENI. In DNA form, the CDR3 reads TGTGCCAGCTCACCACCGGTTCTATTTACGCAGTATTTT. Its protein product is CASSPPVLFTQYF.